The rows below give T cell receptor beta chains drawn from one sample of a study of shared clonotypes between healthy human individuals. Produced via immunoSEQ multiplex PCR; TCRdb's table is partial and in-frame only. The profile shows roughly 2,500,000 clones, more than 85% of them singletons. Sequences were obtained from naive CD4+ T cells from PBMCs. The source of these receptors is a young man in good health. Some clones in this sample may be carry-over from other donors' samples. Both conserved end residues are part of each CDR3.

V | CDR3
TRBV19 | CASSIAGTADEKLFF
TRBV29-1 | CSARGRLAESSYEQYF
TRBV30 | CAWRPQVNTEAFF
TRBV7-8 | CASSLVGGSSGNTIYF
TRBV19 | CASSMGLAGIGADTQYF
TRBV20-1 | CSAPDPLVAFF
TRBV28 | CAAQAGTRGETQYF
TRBV28 | CASSLLPALHEQYF
TRBV19 | CASSIGDRGWNTEAFF
TRBV7-9 | CASSPGQGGYEQYF
TRBV11-3 | CASSLGTSGRNEQFF
TRBV5-1 | CASSNGPSGEQYF
TRBV6-1 | CASSGGYTEAFF
TRBV5-4 | CASSLNIYNEQFF
TRBV13 | CATSGGNNEQFF
TRBV6-4 | CASSLLAGLNNEQFF
TRBV5-6 | CASSFDVRAGDTGELFF
TRBV7-3 | CASSVADGADTQYF
TRBV6-8 | CASSSRGNEQFF
TRBV27 | CASSLWGLGNQPQHF
TRBV15 | CATSRSRVNTGELFF